This note documents a single T cell receptor (beta chain) sequence. Negative isolation yielded the CD8+ and CD4+ T cells, while FACS enriched the TEMRA cells. Reverse transcription of about 0.45 to 1 ug RNA was performed with random hexamers. TCRdb analysed the immunoSEQ multiplex PCR reads with MiXCR anew, one entry per CDR3 protein. The sample carries 71,000 or so distinct CDR3 sequences, roughly 93% recorded once. The record originates from a study of CD8 T cells in Susac syndrome. About the research overall: Blood was drawn from Susac syndrome patients while they were therapy-naive, on corticosteroids, or on intravenous immunoglobulin alone.

Trimming shortened V by 5 bases and J by 10 bases, and 18 bases separated the two germline ends. The CDR3 contains 15 residues. The gene calls are TRBV23-1 and TRBJ1-6; D is perhaps TRBD1 (6 bases). TRBV23-1 is an open reading frame whose function is uncertain. The sequencing sample was made of CD4+ T cells from PBMCs. The clonotype comes from a human donor with Susac syndrome. CDR3 sequence (DNA): TGCGCCAGCAGTATGCCCAGGGGAAGGGACTCACCCCTCCACTTT. Amino acid sequence: CASSMPRGRDSPLHF.